One TCR beta chain is described in this entry. J gave up 4 bases and V 4 bases, and 5 bases lay outside the gene matches. The CDR3 has 15 residues. Germline-derived CDR1 and CDR2 are SNHLY and FYNNEI. Via MiXCR, TCRdb re-called the RACE reads, giving one row per CDR3 protein. The sample lists more than 90,000 distinct CDR3 sequences; roughly an eighth were seen once. Time point: patch test 2, 6 weeks after DPC sensitization. As to treatment: therapeutic diphenylcyclopropenone sensitization with weekly scalp DPC. The data were obtained in a study of human T cells and chemical hapten exposure. Sequences were derived from whole blood, sampled in connection with sensitization to the hapten diphenylcyclopropenone (DPC). This sequence was found in a woman aged 40 to 50 with alopecia areata. Some clones in this sample may be carry-over from other donors' samples. The rearrangement links TRBV2 to TRBJ1-5, with 9 positions matching TRBD1. CDR3 sequence (DNA): TGTGCCAGCAGTGGAGGGACAGGGTCAAATCAGCCCCAGCATTTT. Translated: CASSGGTGSNQPQHF.